The rows below give T cell receptor beta chains drawn from one sample of a study of cytomegalovirus exposure and HLA in healthy donors. Only in-frame clones appear in the TCRdb table, and some are missing; sequencing was by immunoSEQ multiplex PCR. The sample lists around 150,000 clones, roughly 80% seen once, with 8.5% in the top ten. The sequencing sample was made of PBMCs. The origin of the receptors is a male donor in good health and CMV-seropositive. Each CDR3 is given without its conserved first and last residue.

J gene: TRBJ2-3; V gene: TRBV10-1; CDR3 protein: ASSDVGLANTDTQY
J gene: TRBJ1-5; V gene: TRBV28; CDR3 protein: ASSLSTGVGQPQH
J gene: TRBJ1-5; V gene: TRBV29-1; CDR3 protein: SVAGTDYQPQH
J gene: TRBJ1-5; V gene: TRBV4-3; CDR3 protein: ASSRTGEQPQH
J gene: TRBJ2-6; V gene: TRBV29-1; CDR3 protein: SVATARGYSGANVLT
J gene: TRBJ2-7; V gene: TRBV28; CDR3 protein: ASSLAGTAPGGQY
J gene: TRBJ1-1; V gene: TRBV6-5; CDR3 protein: ASKSPVGTEAF
J gene: TRBJ2-2; V gene: TRBV5-1; CDR3 protein: ASSFETGIQIYTGELF
J gene: TRBJ2-1; V gene: TRBV25-1; CDR3 protein: ASRLAGPPYNEQF
J gene: TRBJ1-5; V gene: TRBV6-6; CDR3 protein: ASSIGTGGNQPQH
J gene: TRBJ1-2; V gene: TRBV9; CDR3 protein: ASRGNREANYGYT
J gene: TRBJ1-1; V gene: TRBV10-1; CDR3 protein: ASSRGNTEAF
J gene: TRBJ2-4; V gene: TRBV21-1; CDR3 protein: ASSKVGAGRLAKNIQY
J gene: TRBJ2-2; V gene: TRBV5-1; CDR3 protein: ASSLPGLANTGELF
J gene: TRBJ2-6; V gene: TRBV5-1; CDR3 protein: ASSSWTGGMASGANVLT
J gene: TRBJ2-7; V gene: TRBV5-4; CDR3 protein: ASSAAGRGRGDEQY
J gene: TRBJ1-1; V gene: TRBV10-3; CDR3 protein: AISESAGGVFAEAF
J gene: TRBJ2-5; V gene: TRBV9; CDR3 protein: ASSDFLGGKETQY
J gene: TRBJ1-1; V gene: TRBV6-5; CDR3 protein: ASSYGARVNTEAF
J gene: TRBJ2-2; V gene: TRBV7-8; CDR3 protein: ASRGQGWGGELF
J gene: TRBJ1-2; V gene: TRBV6-1; CDR3 protein: ASSERTGRSTGYT
J gene: TRBJ1-3; V gene: TRBV6-5; CDR3 protein: ASQGAAVSGNTIY
J gene: TRBJ2-5; V gene: TRBV7-2; CDR3 protein: ASSLGSSGGFQETQY
J gene: TRBJ1-1; V gene: TRBV10-3; CDR3 protein: AISDFTGKGVAF
J gene: TRBJ1-5; V gene: TRBV14; CDR3 protein: ASSQRTGNSPQH
J gene: TRBJ2-2; V gene: TRBV9; CDR3 protein: ASSATLKPGSKGGWGELF
J gene: TRBJ1-6; V gene: TRBV5-4; CDR3 protein: ASSRGQGVSPLH
J gene: TRBJ1-2; V gene: TRBV6-5; CDR3 protein: ASSYKDRGYGYT
J gene: TRBJ2-7; V gene: TRBV5-4; CDR3 protein: ASSTPGTGSYEQY
J gene: TRBJ1-6; V gene: TRBV4-3; CDR3 protein: ASSQDSYRELH
J gene: TRBJ1-3; V gene: TRBV29-1; CDR3 protein: SVGTAGNTIY
J gene: TRBJ2-6; V gene: TRBV6-6; CDR3 protein: ASSYAAGFANVLT
J gene: TRBJ2-7; V gene: TRBV7-9; CDR3 protein: ASSLGTGRYEQY
J gene: TRBJ1-2; V gene: TRBV6-5; CDR3 protein: ASRSSLAHYGYT
J gene: TRBJ1-2; V gene: TRBV13; CDR3 protein: ASSFTGEETYGYT
J gene: TRBJ1-3; V gene: TRBV28; CDR3 protein: ASSSGQHSGNTIY
J gene: TRBJ1-2; V gene: TRBV11-2; CDR3 protein: ASSFNRGLGDGYT
J gene: TRBJ2-1; V gene: TRBV19; CDR3 protein: ASSTDTGLYNEQF
J gene: TRBJ2-1; V gene: TRBV5-1; CDR3 protein: ASRALAGGLNEQF
J gene: TRBJ1-2; V gene: TRBV9; CDR3 protein: ASSVGGSGGYGYT
J gene: TRBJ1-4; V gene: TRBV9; CDR3 protein: ASSPRRGRGEKLF
J gene: TRBJ2-3; V gene: TRBV9; CDR3 protein: ASSVVPSGTTDTQY
J gene: TRBJ1-3; V gene: TRBV10-1; CDR3 protein: ASSESRGIGNTIY
J gene: -; V gene: TRBV5-4; CDR3 protein: ASSDRGAGGYEQY
J gene: -; V gene: TRBV5-1; CDR3 protein: ASSSAGTGPYEQY
J gene: TRBJ2-3; V gene: TRBV7-2; CDR3 protein: ASSRDYRTDTQY
J gene: TRBJ1-1; V gene: TRBV28; CDR3 protein: ASSSNRVKRAF
J gene: TRBJ2-2; V gene: TRBV9; CDR3 protein: ASSVATSGDHTGELF
J gene: TRBJ2-7; V gene: TRBV28; CDR3 protein: ASRPSGTGGHEQY
J gene: TRBJ2-6; V gene: TRBV5-8; CDR3 protein: ASSLEGTGANGLT
J gene: TRBJ2-7; V gene: TRBV7-9; CDR3 protein: ASSLTGGRTPGEQY
J gene: TRBJ1-5; V gene: TRBV18; CDR3 protein: ASSLESNQPQH
J gene: TRBJ2-2; V gene: TRBV10-1; CDR3 protein: ASTWDRGTGELF
J gene: TRBJ2-7; V gene: TRBV6-1; CDR3 protein: ASSEGGDTGT
J gene: -; V gene: TRBV30; CDR3 protein: AWSVGGRGRTYEQY
J gene: TRBJ1-1; V gene: TRBV9; CDR3 protein: ASSVGGTGGTEAF